This T cell receptor beta chain was observed in a study of OX40 agonist ivuxolimab in advanced cancers. About the research overall: Treatment of patients was with ivuxolimab, an agonistic anti-OX40 (CD134) antibody. Patients received intravenous ivuxolimab every 2 weeks at 0.01 to 10 mg/kg. Age averaged around 58 years (range about 23 to 80), and around 78% were male.

Germline V gene sequence: CDR1 LGHNT, CDR2 FRNRAP. Deletions cut 1 base from V and 5 bases from J, with 6 bases between. This CDR3 is built from 13 residues. Clones were read by immunoSEQ multiplex PCR, and TCRdb kept only the in-frame ones, dropping some. The data hold 80,000 to 100,000 clones, with roughly 89% observed a single time. The input for sequencing was CD4+ or CD8+ T cells sorted from blood, taken in a trial of the OX40 agonist ivuxolimab. The chain combines TRBV12-5 with TRBJ1-5; no clear D gene. The sequence was collected from an adult with an advanced solid tumor such as melanoma, head and neck, liver or kidney cancer. CDR3 coding DNA: TGTGCTAGTGGTTTGGGGGAGGATCAGCCCCAGCATTTT. This sequence encodes CASGLGEDQPQHF.